This T cell receptor beta chain is drawn from a study of T-cell reconstitution after alpha-beta-depleted transplantation in children (dated by TCRdb to 2016 to 2018). About the study as a whole: Using TCR repertoire profiling, the study followed T-cell immune reconstitution in a quantitative way in children after TCRalphabeta/CD19-depleted allogeneic hematopoietic cell transplantation.

In light of the paper, this sample's treatment or condition label describes: allogeneic hematopoietic cell transplantation with graft depleted of TCRalphabeta T cells and CD19 B cells. Transplant recipients were children who received TCRalphabeta/CD19-depleted allogeneic hematopoietic cell grafts. Library construction relied on PCR. TCRdb lists the instrument as Illumina HiSeq 2500. To normalize quantification of the TCRbeta repertoire, the TCR libraries were built with molecular barcoding that relied on unique molecular identifiers. Through fastp at Q25 and MiXCR, TCRdb rebuilt clones from the public reads, retaining in-frame beta chains. Rows with one shared CDR3 protein collapse into an entry with the most common genes and DNA. The sample table records 130,000 or so distinct CDR3 sequences; roughly 9.7% of these occur just once. The ten top clones hold around 24% of the sample. What the study reported, not specific to this receptor: The apparently early recovery of alphabetaT-cell counts about two months after transplant reportedly depended on only several hundred rapidly expanded clones that came from non-depleted graft cells. The frequencies of hyperexpanded clones fell over the following months, and after one year, T-cell counts and TCRbeta diversity were mostly attributed to newly produced T cells. In some patients, the high TCRbeta diversity seen at day 60 was put down to recipient T cells and intrathymic progenitors that had survived conditioning.

The germline V gene provides CDR1 MNHNS and CDR2 SASEGT. V is shortened by 1 base, J by 9 bases, and the region joining them spans 21 bases. Measured from the cysteine to the phenylalanine, the CDR3 is 16 residues long. Just the 48-base CDR3 DNA is kept, in frame starting at base 1. This clonotype was seen ten or more times. Its antigen target is currently unknown. Base quality data are lacking; no much larger clone is found one base away. In this chain, TRBV6-1 is recombined with TRBJ1-1; TRBD1 might be the D gene, on 6 matching bases. The specimen was PBMCs, mostly from graft donor cells, collected 180 days after TCRalphabeta/CD19-depleted stem cell transplant. The receptor was isolated from a girl under two years old who had a stem cell transplant for combined immunodeficiency, so the T cells may come from the graft donor. The CDR3 protein: CASSEGWWDKEGKAFF. The nucleotides read TGTGCCAGCAGTGAAGGGTGGTGGGACAAGGAGGGGAAAGCTTTCTTT.